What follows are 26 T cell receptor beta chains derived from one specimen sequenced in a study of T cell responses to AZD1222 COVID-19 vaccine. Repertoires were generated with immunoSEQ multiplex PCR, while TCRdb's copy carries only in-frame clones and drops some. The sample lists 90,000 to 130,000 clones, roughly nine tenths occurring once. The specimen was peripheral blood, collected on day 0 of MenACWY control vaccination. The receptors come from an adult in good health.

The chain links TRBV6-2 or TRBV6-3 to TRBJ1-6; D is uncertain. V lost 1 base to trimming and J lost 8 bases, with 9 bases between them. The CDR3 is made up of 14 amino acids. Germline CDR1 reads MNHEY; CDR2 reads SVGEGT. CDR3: CASSYWSDDSPLHF. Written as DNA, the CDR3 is TGTGCCAGCAGTTACTGGTCAGACGATTCACCCCTCCACTTT.

CDR3 sequence reads: CASSLAAQGRFGYTF. CDR3 coding DNA: TGTGCCAGCAGCTTAGCGGCGCAAGGGAGGTTTGGCTACACCTTC. The chain recombines TRBV7-9 with TRBJ1-2; no reliable D call. The CDR3 contains 15 residues. Germline CDR1 reads SEHNR; CDR2 reads FQNEAQ (reference sequence). V was cut by 0 bases and J by 7 bases, with 15 bases left in between.

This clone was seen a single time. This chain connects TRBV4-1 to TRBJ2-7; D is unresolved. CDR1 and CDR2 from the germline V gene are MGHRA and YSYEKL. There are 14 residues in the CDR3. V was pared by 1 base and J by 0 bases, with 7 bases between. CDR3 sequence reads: CASSQAPPSYEQYF. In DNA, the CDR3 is TGCGCCAGCAGCCAAGCACCTCCCTCCTACGAGCAGTACTTC.

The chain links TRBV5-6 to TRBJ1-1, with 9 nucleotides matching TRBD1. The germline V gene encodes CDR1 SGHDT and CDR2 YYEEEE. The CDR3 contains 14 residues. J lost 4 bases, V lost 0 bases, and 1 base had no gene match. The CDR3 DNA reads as TGTGCCAGCAGCTTGGGACAGGGGGGCACTGAAGCTTTCTTT. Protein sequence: CASSLGQGGTEAFF.

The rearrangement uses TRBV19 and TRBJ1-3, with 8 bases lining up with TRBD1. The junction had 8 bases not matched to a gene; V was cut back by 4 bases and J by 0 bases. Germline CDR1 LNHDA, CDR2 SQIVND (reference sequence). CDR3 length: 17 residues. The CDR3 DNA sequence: TGTGCCAGTAGTAGACGGGACAGGCCCTTCTCTGGAAACACCATATATTTT. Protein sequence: CASSRRDRPFSGNTIYF. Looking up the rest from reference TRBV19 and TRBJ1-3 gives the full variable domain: DGGITQSPKYLFRKEGQNVTLSCEQNLNHDAMYWYRQDPGQGLRLIYYSQIVNDFQKGDIAEGYSVSREKKESFPLTVTSAQKNPTAFYLCASSRRDRPFSGNTIYFGEGSWLTVV.

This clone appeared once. The CDR3 protein is CASSIAGTTEAFF. DNA of the CDR3: TGTGCCAGTAGTATCGCAGGAACCACTGAAGCTTTCTTT. The chain combines TRBV19 with TRBJ1-1; D gene unclear. The germline CDR1 and CDR2 sequences are LNHDA and SQIVND (reference sequence). V gave up 3 bases and J gave up 4 bases, with 9 bases separating them. This CDR3 has 13 residues.

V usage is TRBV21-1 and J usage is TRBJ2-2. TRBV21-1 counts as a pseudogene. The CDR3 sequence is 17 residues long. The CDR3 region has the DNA TGTGCCAGCAGCAAAGGACCCAAAACGGTGAACACCGGGGAGCTGTTTTTT. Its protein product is CASSKGPKTVNTGELFF.

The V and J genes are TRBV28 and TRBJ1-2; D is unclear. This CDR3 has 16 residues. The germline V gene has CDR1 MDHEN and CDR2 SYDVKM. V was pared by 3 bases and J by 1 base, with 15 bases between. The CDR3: CASSFKVRADNYGYTF. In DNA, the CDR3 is TGTGCCAGCAGTTTTAAAGTCCGGGCAGATAACTATGGCTACACCTTC.

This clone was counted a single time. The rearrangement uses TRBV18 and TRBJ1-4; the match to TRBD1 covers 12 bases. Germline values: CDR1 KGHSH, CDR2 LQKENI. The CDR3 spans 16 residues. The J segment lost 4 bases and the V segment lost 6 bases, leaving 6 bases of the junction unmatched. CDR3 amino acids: CASSPGQGAFNEKLFF. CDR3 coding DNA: TGTGCCAGCTCCCCGGGACAGGGGGCGTTTAATGAAAAACTGTTTTTT.

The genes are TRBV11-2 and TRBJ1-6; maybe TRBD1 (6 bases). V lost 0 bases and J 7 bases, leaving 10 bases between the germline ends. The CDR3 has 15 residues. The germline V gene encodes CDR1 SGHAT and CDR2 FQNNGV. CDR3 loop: CASSLDQGRNSPLHF. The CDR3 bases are TGTGCCAGCAGCTTAGATCAGGGGCGCAATTCACCCCTCCACTTT.

The CDR3 coding sequence is TGCGCCAGCAGCCAAGATCCGCGGGGTTATTCGAATGAAAAACTGTTTTTT. Translated, it gives CASSQDPRGYSNEKLFF. The V gene is TRBV4-1, the J gene TRBJ1-4; D is unresolved. The CDR3 is made up of 17 amino acids. Germline V gene sequence: CDR1 MGHRA, CDR2 YSYEKL. Trimming removed 0 bases at V and 5 bases at J, with 16 bases between.

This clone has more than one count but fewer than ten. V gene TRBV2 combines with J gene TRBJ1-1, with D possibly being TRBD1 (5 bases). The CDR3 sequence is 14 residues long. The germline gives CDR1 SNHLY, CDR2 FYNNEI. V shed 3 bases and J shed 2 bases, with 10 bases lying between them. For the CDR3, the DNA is TGTGCCAGCAGTGAGGGGACCCTAAACACTGAAGCTTTCTTT. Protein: CASSEGTLNTEAFF.

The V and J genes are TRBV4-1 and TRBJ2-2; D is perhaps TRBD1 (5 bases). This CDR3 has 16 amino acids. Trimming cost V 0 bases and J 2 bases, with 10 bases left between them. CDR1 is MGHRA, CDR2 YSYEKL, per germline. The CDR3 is CASSQEGQGNTGELFF. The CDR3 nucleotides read TGCGCCAGCAGCCAAGAAGGCCAGGGAAACACCGGGGAGCTGTTTTTT.

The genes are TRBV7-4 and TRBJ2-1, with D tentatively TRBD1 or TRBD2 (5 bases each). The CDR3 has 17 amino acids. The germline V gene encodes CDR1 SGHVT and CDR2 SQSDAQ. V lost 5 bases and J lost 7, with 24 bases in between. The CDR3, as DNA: TGTGCCAGCAGCACCCGGCCGGGACCCCAATGGGGGAATGAGCAGTTCTTC. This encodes CASSTRPGPQWGNEQFF.

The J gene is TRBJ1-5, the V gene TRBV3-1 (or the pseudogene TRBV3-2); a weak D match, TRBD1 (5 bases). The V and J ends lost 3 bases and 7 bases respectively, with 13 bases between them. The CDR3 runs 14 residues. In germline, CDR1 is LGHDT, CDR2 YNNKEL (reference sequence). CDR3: CASSHVGVGQPQHF. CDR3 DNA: TGTGCCAGCAGCCACGTAGGGGTTGGGCAGCCCCAGCATTTT.

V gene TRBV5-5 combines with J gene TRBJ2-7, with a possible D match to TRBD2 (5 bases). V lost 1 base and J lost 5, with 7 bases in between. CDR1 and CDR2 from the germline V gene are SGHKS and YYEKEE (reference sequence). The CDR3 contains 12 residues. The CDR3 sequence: CASSLIGDEQYF. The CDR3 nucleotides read TGTGCCAGCAGCTTGATCGGGGACGAGCAGTACTTC.

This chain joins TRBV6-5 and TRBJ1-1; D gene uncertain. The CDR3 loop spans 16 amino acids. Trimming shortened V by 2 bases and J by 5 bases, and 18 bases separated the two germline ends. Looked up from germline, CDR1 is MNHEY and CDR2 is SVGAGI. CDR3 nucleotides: TGTGCCAGCAGTTACAAGGTTGAAGTAGTTTGGACTGAAGCTTTCTTT. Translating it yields CASSYKVEVVWTEAFF.

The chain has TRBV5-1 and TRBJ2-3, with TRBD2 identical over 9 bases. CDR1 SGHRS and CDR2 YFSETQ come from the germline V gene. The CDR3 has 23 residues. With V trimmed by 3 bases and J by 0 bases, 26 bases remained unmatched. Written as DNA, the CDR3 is TGCGCCAGCAGCTCAGGATTCCGGATCTCGACTAGCGGAGTATCCTCTAGCACAGATACGCAGTATTTT. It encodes CASSSGFRISTSGVSSSTDTQYF.

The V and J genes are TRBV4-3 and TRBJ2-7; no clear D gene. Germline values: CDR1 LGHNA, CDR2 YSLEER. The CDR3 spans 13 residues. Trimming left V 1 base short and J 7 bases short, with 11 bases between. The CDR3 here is CASSQATAGEQYF. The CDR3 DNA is TGCGCCAGCAGCCAAGCCACCGCCGGAGAGCAGTACTTC.

The CDR3 bases are TGTGCCAGCAGCTTGGACGTGGTAGTGGCCTATAATTCACCCCTCCACTTT. Protein product: CASSLDVVVAYNSPLHF. The V call is TRBV7-2, the J call TRBJ1-6; D is unresolved. This CDR3 is 17 amino acids long. The germline CDR1 and CDR2 sequences are SGHTA and FQGNSA. V was trimmed by 3 bases and J by 2 bases, leaving 14 bases between them.

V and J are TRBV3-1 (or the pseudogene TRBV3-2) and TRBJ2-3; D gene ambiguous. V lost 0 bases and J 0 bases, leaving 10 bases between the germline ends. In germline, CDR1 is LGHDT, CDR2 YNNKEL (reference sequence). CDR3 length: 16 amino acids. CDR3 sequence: CASSQEVVGSTDTQYF. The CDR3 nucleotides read TGTGCCAGCAGCCAAGAGGTGGTCGGTAGCACAGATACGCAGTATTTT.

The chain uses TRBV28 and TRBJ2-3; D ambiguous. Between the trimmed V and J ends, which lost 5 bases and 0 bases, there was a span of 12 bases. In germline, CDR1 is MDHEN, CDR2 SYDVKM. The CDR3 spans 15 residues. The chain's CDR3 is CASSPPQASTDTQYF. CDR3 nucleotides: TGTGCCAGCAGTCCCCCGCAGGCTAGCACAGATACGCAGTATTTT.

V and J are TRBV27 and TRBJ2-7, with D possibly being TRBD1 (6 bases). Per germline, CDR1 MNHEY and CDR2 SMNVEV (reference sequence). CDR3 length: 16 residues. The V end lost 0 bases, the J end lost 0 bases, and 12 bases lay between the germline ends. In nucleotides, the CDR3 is TGTGCCAGCAGTTTATCTCAGGGGTTGAGCTCCTACGAGCAGTACTTC. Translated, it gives CASSLSQGLSSYEQYF.

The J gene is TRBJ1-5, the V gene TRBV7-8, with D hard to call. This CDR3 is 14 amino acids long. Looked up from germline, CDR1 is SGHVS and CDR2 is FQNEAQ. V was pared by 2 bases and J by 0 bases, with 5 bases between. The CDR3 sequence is CASSLRGSNQPQHF. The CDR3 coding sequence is TGTGCCAGCAGCTTACGGGGTAGCAATCAGCCCCAGCATTTT.

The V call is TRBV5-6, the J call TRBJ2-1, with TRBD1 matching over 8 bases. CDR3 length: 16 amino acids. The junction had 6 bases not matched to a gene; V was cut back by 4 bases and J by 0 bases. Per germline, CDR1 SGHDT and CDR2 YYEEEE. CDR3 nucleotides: TGTGCCAGCAGCCCTGCGGACAGGGACTCCTACAATGAGCAGTTCTTC. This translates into CASSPADRDSYNEQFF.

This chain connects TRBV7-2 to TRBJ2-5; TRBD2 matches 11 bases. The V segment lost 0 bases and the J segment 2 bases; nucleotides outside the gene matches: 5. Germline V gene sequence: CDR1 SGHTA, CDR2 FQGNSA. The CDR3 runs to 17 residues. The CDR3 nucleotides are TGTGCCAGCAGCTTAGCCCGGATAGCGGGGGGGCAAGAGACCCAGTACTTC. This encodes CASSLARIAGGQETQYF.